This TCR beta chain was recorded in a study of blood T cell repertoires in COVID-19. Donors of Cohort 3 who recovered were those that had two negative PCRs, clearance, or symptom resolution. Data came from immunoSEQ multiplex PCR; TCRdb stores just in-frame clones and leaves some out. In the table there are 190,000 or so clones, roughly four fifths of which are singletons. Looked up from germline, CDR1 is MNHEY and CDR2 is SMNVEV (reference sequence). This CDR3 spans 16 amino acids. J lost 6 bases, V lost 6 bases, and 11 bases had no gene match. The receptor comes from a man between 35 and 55 years old who had recovered from COVID-19. The chain uses TRBV27 and TRBJ1-6, with TRBD1 matching over 7 bases. The sequenced sample consisted of PBMCs or T cells enriched from blood (not recorded which). The CDR3 spells CASSRGQTGFNSPLHF. The CDR3 coding sequence is TGTGCCAGCAGCCGAGGGCAGACAGGGTTTAATTCACCCCTCCACTTT.